This T cell receptor (beta chain) is drawn from a study of cytomegalovirus exposure and HLA in healthy donors. Looking at the study overall: Out of about 180 million T cells, an earlier analysis found fewer than 140 million unique TCR beta sequences in total. General study results and limits: Researchers reported from a later analysis that most CMV-associated TCR beta chains appeared HLA-restricted. A link between a missense DCLRE1C variant and TCR beta V- and J-gene trimming emerged from a later analysis.

To note about this clone: Its target is unknown.

Primers included in the PCR were 60 Vbeta and 13 Jbeta primers. The data were produced by immunoSEQ multiplex PCR, yet TCRdb's version contains in-frame clones alone and is incomplete. The sample yields 210,000 or so clones, 75% to 80% seen once. When sampled, the donors appeared nominally healthy, though they likely had unrecorded immune exposures. The CDR3 extends over 13 amino acids. V shed 2 bases and J shed 8 bases, with 15 bases lying between them. The germline gives CDR1 GTSNPN, CDR2 SVGIG (reference sequence). This receptor was taken from a man younger than 35 in good health and CMV-seronegative. The source material was PBMCs. The chain employs TRBV30 and TRBJ1-1; perhaps TRBD1 as D (6 bases). The CDR3 region has the DNA TGTGCCTGGAGTAGGGACACAGGTAGGGAAGCTTTCTTT. Translating it yields CAWSRDTGREAFF.